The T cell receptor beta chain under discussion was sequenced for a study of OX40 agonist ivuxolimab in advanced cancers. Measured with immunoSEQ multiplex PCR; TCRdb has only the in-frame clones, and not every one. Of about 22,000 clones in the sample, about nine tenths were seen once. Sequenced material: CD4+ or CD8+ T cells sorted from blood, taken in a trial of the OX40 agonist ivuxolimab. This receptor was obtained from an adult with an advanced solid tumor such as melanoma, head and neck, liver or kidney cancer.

The CDR3 nucleotides read TGCGCCAGCAGCCAAGATCAACAGGGGGCCCTCGAGCAGTACTTC. Its protein product is CASSQDQQGALEQYF. The chain couples TRBV4-1 to TRBJ2-7, with 9 bases that match TRBD1. Trimming took 0 bases from V and 6 from J; bases not matched to a gene: 6. Looked up from germline, CDR1 is MGHRA and CDR2 is YSYEKL. The CDR3 is made up of 15 amino acids.